These 5 T cell receptor beta chains share one sample of origin, sequenced in a study of cytomegalovirus exposure and HLA in healthy donors. The PCR contained 60 Vbeta and 13 Jbeta primers. Clones were sequenced by immunoSEQ multiplex PCR, and TCRdb holds only the in-frame ones, with some missing. The repertoire has 150,000 to 200,000 clones, 68% of them found once; the top ten carry 3.5% to 5%. The sample was PBMCs. All receptors come from a young woman in good health and CMV-seropositive.

Notes on this clone: The junction departs from the called germline gene at one end, perhaps through a read error. This sample also contains other DNA sequences that code for the same CDR3. The J gene is TRBJ1-2, the V gene TRBV10-1; D perhaps matches TRBD1 (6 bases). Germline CDR1 reads WNHNN; CDR2 reads SYGVQD (reference sequence). The CDR3 spans 13 residues. CDR3 in amino acids: CASSGDRIHGYTF. The CDR3, as DNA: TGCGCCAGCAGCGGTGACAGGATACATGGCTACACCTTT.

The V call is TRBV29-1, the J call TRBJ2-3, with a possible D match to TRBD1 (6 bases). In germline, CDR1 is SQVTM, CDR2 ANQGSEA. The CDR3 length is 14 residues. The V end lost 0 bases, the J end lost 3 bases, and 10 bases lay between the germline ends. DNA for the CDR3: TGCAGCGTTGAAGACGGACAGTATACAGATACGCAGTATTTT. Amino acids: CSVEDGQYTDTQYF.

The table lists this clone with a few counts. V and J are TRBV21-1 and TRBJ1-1; TRBD1 is the table's D call and was not checked against the DNA. TRBV21-1 represents a pseudogene. This CDR3 is built from 13 residues. CDR3 bases: TGTGCCAGCAGCAGGGACAGGGAGGTGCTAGCTTTCTTT. Its protein product is CASSRDREVLAFF.

The chain links TRBV5-1 to TRBJ1-1, with D perhaps TRBD1 (6 bases). V was pared by 0 bases and J by 2 bases, with 17 bases between. The CDR3 length is 17 residues. Germline CDR1 and CDR2: SGHRS and YFSETQ. The CDR3 loop is CASSLGRGLPGNTEAFF. DNA for the CDR3: TGCGCCAGCAGCTTGGGGCGGGGGCTACCCGGAAACACTGAAGCTTTCTTT. The full variable domain, with the rest looked up from reference TRBV5-1 and TRBJ1-1, is KAGVTQTPRYLIKTRGQQVTLSCSPISGHRSVSWYQQTPGQGLQFLFEYFSETQRNKGNFPGRFSGRQFSNSRSEMNVSTLELGDSALYLCASSLGRGLPGNTEAFFGQGTRLTVV.

This chain connects TRBV6-5 to TRBJ2-1; 12 nucleotides agree with TRBD2. Germline assignment: CDR1 MNHEY and CDR2 SVGAGI. Trimming at V came to 6 bases and at J to 4 bases, leaving 4 bases not matched to a gene. There are 15 residues in the CDR3. The CDR3 sequence is CASSETSGGYNEQFF. For the CDR3, the DNA is TGTGCCAGCAGCGAGACTAGCGGGGGTTACAATGAGCAGTTCTTC.